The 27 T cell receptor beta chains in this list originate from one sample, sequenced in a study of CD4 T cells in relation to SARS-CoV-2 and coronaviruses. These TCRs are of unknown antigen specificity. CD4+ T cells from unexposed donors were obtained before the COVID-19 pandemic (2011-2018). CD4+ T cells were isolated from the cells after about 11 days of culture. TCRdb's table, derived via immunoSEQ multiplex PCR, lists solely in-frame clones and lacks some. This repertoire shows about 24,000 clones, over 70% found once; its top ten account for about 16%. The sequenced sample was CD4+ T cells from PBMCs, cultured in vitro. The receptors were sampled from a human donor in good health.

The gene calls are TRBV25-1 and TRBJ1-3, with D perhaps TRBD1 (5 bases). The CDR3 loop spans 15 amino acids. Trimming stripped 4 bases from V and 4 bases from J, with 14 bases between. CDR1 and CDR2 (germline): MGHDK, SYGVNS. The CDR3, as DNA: TGTGCCAGCAGTGCCGGGACCTCACGAGGAAACACCATATATTTT. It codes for CASSAGTSRGNTIYF.

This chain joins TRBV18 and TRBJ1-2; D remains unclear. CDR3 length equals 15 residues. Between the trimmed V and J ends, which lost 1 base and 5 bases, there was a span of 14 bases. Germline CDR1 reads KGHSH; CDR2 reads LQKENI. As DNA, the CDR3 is TGTGCCAGCTCACCACAATTGAATGGTGAATATGGCTACACCTTC. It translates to CASSPQLNGEYGYTF.

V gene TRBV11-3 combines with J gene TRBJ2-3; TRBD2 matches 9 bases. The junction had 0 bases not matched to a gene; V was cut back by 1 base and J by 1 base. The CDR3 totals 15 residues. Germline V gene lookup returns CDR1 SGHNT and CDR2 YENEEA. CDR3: CASSLVAGGTDTQYF. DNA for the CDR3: TGTGCCAGCAGCTTAGTAGCGGGGGGCACAGATACGCAGTATTTT.

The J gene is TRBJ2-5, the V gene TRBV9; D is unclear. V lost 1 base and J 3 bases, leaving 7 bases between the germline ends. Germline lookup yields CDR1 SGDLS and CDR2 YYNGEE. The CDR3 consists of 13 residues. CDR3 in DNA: TGTGCCAGCAGCGTAAGTTCCGAAGAGACCCAGTACTTC. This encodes CASSVSSEETQYF. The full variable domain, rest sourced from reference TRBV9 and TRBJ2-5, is DSGVTQTPKHLITATGQRVTLRCSPRSGDLSVYWYQQSLDQGLQFLIQYYNGEERAKGNILERFSAQQFPDLHSELNLSSLELGDSALYFCASSVSSEETQYFGPGTRLLVL.

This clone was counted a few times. CDR3 amino acids: CASSLSGGSGNEQFF. The CDR3 region has the DNA TGTGCCAGCAGCTTAAGTGGCGGGAGTGGCAATGAGCAGTTCTTC. The chain links TRBV7-3 to TRBJ2-1, with 7 positions matching TRBD2. V shed 1 base and J 6 bases; nucleotides not matched to a gene: 6. Per germline, CDR1 SGHTA and CDR2 FQGTGA. This CDR3 region has 15 residues. The whole variable domain, remainder taken from reference TRBV7-3 and TRBJ2-1, is GAGVSQTPSNKVTEKGKYVELRCDPISGHTALYWYRQSLGQGPEFLIYFQGTGAADDSGLPNDRFFAVRPEGSVSTLKIQRTERGDSAVYLCASSLSGGSGNEQFFGPGTRLTVL.

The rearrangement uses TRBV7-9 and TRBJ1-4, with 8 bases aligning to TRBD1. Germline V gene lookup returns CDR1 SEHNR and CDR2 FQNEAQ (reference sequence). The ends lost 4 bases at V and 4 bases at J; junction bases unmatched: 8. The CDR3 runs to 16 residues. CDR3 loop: CASSSGQGEYNEKLFF. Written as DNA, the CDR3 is TGTGCCAGCAGCTCAGGACAGGGAGAGTATAATGAAAAACTGTTTTTT.

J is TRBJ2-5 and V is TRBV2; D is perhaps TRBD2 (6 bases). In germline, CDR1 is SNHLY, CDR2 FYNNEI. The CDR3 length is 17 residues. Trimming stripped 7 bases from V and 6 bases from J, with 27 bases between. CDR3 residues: CASTRTKLTSSAQTQYF. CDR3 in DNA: TGTGCCAGCACCAGAACTAAGTTGACTAGTAGTGCCCAGACCCAGTACTTC.

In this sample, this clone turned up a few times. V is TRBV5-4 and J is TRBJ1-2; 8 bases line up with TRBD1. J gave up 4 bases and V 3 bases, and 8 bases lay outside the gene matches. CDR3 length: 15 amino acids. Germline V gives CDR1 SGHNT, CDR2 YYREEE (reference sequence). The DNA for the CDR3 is TGTGCCAGCAGCTATGGGGACAGGAAAAGCTATGGCTACACCTTC. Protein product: CASSYGDRKSYGYTF.

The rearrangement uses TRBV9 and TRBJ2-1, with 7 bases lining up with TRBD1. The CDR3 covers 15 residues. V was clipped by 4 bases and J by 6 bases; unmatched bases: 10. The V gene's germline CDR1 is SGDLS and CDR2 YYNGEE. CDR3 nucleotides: TGTGCCAGCAGCCTCGCCCCGGACAGGCTCAATGAGCAGTTCTTC. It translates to CASSLAPDRLNEQFF.

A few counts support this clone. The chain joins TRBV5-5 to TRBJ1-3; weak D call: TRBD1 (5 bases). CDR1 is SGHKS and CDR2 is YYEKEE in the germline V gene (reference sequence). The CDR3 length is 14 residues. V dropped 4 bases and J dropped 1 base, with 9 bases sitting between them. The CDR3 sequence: CASSLRQSGNTIYF. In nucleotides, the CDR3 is TGTGCCAGCAGCCTGAGACAGTCTGGAAACACCATATATTTT.

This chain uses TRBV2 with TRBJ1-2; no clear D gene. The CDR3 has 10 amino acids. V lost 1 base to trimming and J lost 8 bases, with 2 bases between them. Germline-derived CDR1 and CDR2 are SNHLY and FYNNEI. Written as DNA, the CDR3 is TGTGCCAGCAGTGAAGAGGGCTACACCTTC. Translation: CASSEEGYTF.

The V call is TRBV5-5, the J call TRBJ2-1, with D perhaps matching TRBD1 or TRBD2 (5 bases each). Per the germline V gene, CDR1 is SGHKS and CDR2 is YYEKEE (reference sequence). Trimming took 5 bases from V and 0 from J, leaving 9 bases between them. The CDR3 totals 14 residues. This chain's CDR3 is CASRGPDSYNEQFF. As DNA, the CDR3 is TGTGCCAGCAGGGGACCTGACTCCTACAATGAGCAGTTCTTC.

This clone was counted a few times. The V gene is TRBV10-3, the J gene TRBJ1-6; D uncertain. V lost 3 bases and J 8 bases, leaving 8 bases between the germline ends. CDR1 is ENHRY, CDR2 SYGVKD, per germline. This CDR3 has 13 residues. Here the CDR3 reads CAISDKDYSPLHF. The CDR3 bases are TGTGCCATCAGTGATAAGGATTATTCACCCCTCCACTTT.

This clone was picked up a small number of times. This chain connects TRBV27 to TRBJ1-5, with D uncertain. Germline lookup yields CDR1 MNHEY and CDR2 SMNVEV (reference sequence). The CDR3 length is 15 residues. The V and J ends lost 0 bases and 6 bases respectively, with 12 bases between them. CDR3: CASSLSLPRFQPQHF. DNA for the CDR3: TGTGCCAGCAGTTTATCGTTGCCCAGGTTTCAGCCCCAGCATTTT.

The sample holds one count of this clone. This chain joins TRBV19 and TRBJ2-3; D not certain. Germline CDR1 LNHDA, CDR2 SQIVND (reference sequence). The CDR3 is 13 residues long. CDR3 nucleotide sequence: TGTGCGGCCGGTGGCCAGGGCACAGATACGCAGTATTTT. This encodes CAAGGQGTDTQYF.

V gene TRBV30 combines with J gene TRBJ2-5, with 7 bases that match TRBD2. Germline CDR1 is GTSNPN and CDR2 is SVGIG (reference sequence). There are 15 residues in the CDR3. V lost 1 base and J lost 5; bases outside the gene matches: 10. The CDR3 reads CAWSGGEGRWETQYF. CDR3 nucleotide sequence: TGTGCCTGGAGTGGGGGGGAGGGCCGTTGGGAGACCCAGTACTTC.

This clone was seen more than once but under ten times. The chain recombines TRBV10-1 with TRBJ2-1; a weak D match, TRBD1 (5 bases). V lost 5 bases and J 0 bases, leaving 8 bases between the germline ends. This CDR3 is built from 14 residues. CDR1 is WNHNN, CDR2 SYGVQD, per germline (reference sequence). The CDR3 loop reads CASSTGDSYNEQFF. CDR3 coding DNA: TGCGCCAGCAGTACAGGCGACTCCTACAATGAGCAGTTCTTC.

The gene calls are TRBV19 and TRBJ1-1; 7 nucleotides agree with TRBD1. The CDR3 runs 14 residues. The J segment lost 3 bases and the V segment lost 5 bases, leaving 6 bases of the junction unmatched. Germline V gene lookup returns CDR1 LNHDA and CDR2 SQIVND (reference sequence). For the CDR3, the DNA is TGTGCCAGTAGTCTCGACAGGGTTCACACTGAAGCTTTCTTT. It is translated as CASSLDRVHTEAFF.

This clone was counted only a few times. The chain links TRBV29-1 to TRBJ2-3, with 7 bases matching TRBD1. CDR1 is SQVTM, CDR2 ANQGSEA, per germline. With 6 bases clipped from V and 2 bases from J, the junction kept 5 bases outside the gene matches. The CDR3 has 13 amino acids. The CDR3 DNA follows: TGCAGCGTAACGGGACAGTCCACAGATACGCAGTATTTT. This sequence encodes CSVTGQSTDTQYF.

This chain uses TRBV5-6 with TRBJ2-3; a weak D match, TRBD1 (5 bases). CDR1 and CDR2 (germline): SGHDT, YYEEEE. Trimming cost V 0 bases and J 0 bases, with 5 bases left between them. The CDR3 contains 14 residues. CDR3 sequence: CASSLGQSTDTQYF. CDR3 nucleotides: TGTGCCAGCAGCTTGGGACAGAGCACAGATACGCAGTATTTT.

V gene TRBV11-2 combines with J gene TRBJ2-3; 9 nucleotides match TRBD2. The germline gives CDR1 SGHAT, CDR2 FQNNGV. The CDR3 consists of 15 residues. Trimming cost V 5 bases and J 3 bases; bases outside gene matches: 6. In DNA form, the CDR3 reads TGTGCCAGCAGCCCTCTAGCGGGATCGACAGATACGCAGTATTTT. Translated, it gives CASSPLAGSTDTQYF.

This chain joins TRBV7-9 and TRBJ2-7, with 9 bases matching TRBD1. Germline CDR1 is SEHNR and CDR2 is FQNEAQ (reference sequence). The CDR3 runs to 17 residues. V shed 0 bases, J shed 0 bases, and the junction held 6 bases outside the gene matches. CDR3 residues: CASSLASLTGGSYEQYF. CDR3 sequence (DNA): TGTGCCAGCAGCTTAGCCTCCCTGACAGGGGGCTCCTACGAGCAGTACTTC.

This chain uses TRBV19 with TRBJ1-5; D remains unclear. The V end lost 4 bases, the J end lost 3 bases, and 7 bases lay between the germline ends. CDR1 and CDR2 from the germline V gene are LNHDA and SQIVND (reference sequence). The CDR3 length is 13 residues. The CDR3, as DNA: TGTGCCAGTAGTAGGAAGAACAATCAGCCCCAGCATTTT. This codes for CASSRKNNQPQHF.

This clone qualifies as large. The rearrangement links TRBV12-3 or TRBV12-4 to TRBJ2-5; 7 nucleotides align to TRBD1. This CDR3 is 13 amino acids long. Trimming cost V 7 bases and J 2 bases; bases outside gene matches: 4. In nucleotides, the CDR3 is TGTGCCAGCACCCCGGGACAGCAAGAGACCCAGTACTTC. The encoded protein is CASTPGQQETQYF.

CDR3 region: CASKDPGSTDTQYF. CDR3 DNA: TGTGCCAGCAAAGACCCCGGAAGCACAGATACGCAGTATTTT. The chain is built from TRBV2 and TRBJ2-3; D is uncertain. V lost 7 bases, J lost 0 bases, and 11 bases lay in between. Germline CDR1 reads SNHLY; CDR2 reads FYNNEI. The CDR3 runs to 14 residues.

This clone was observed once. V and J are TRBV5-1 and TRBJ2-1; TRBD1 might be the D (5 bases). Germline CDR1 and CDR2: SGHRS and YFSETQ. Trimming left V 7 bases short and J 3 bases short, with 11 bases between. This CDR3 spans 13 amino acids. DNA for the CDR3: TGCGCCAGCGGTCAGGGTAGCTACAATGAGCAGTTCTTC. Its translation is CASGQGSYNEQFF. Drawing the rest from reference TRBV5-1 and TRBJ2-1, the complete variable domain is KAGVTQTPRYLIKTRGQQVTLSCSPISGHRSVSWYQQTPGQGLQFLFEYFSETQRNKGNFPGRFSGRQFSNSRSEMNVSTLELGDSALYLCASGQGSYNEQFFGPGTRLTVL.

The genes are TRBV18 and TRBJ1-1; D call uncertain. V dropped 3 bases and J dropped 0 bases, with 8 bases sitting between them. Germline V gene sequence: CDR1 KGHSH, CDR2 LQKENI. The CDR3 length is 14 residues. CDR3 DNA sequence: TGTGCCAGCTCACCGTACACCTTGAACACTGAAGCTTTCTTT. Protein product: CASSPYTLNTEAFF.